The rows below give T cell receptor beta chains drawn from one sample of a study of STAT5B mutations in CD4+ large granular lymphocyte leukemia. Profiled with immunoSEQ multiplex PCR; TCRdb holds only in-frame clones, not every one. The data show approximately 35,000 clones, about 70% seen once. The sequenced sample was CD4+ T cells from blood buffy coats. Every receptor here comes from a human donor in good health. The CDR3 runs from the conserved cysteine through the conserved F or W. A D gene is named only where the DNA matches it firmly. Rows may omit the clone size; those that give it use once, few, many or a size class.

>TRBD1|few|TRBV7-2|15|TRBJ1-2
TGTGCCAGCAGCCCCAGACAGGGGGCGGAGAGGGGCTACACCTTC
CASSPRQGAERGYTF
>TRBD2|-|TRBV7-8|15|TRBJ2-7
TGTGCCAGCAGTCCCTTAGCGGGGGGCTCCTACGAGCAGTACTTC
CASSPLAGGSYEQYF
>-|-|TRBV27|16|TRBJ2-2
TGTGCCAGCAGTTCCTGGGGGGCGGCGAACACCGGGGAGCTGTTTTTT
CASSSWGAANTGELFF
>-|-|TRBV19|16|TRBJ1-5
TGTGCCAGTAGTATATCGGTCCCGGCGGGCAATCAGCCCCAGCATTTT
CASSISVPAGNQPQHF
>TRBD2|-|TRBV9|14|TRBJ2-1
TGTGCCAGCAGCGAAACGCGGGGGGGCCATGAGCAGTTCTTC
CASSETRGGHEQFF
>-|-|TRBV4-1|16|TRBJ2-7
TGCGCCAGCAGCCAAGATTGGGGCCCCCGGGCCTACGAGCAGTACTTC
CASSQDWGPRAYEQYF
>-|-|TRBV5-6|15|TRBJ2-2
TGTGCCAGCAGCTTGTTCCCCCCGGGCGCCGGGGAGCTGTTTTTT
CASSLFPPGAGELFF
>-|-|TRBV4-1|12|TRBJ1-1
TGCGCCAGCAGCCAAATCAGGGGAGAAGCTTTCTTT
CASSQIRGEAFF
>-|-|TRBV6-6|14|TRBJ1-2
TGTGCCAGCAGTTACGGGAGCCTCCCTGGGGGCTACACCTTC
CASSYGSLPGGYTF
>-|-|TRBV11-2|14|TRBJ1-2
TGTGCCAGCAGCTCGGACCGGCGGAGCTATGGCTACACCTTC
CASSSDRRSYGYTF
>TRBD2|-|TRBV4-2|17|TRBJ2-3
TGTGCCAGCAGCCCTACGACTAGCGGGGGGGCAGCAGATACGCAGTATTTT
CASSPTTSGGAADTQYF
>TRBD1|-|TRBV6-6|14|TRBJ1-5
TGTGCCAGCAGTGGGGACAGGCGAAATCAGCCCCAGCATTTT
CASSGDRRNQPQHF
>-|-|TRBV7-8|17|TRBJ1-3
TGTGCCAGCAGCTTAGGTCTCGGCCCGTCGGCTGGAAACACCATATATTTT
CASSLGLGPSAGNTIYF
>-|-|TRBV7-8|17|TRBJ1-1
TGTGCCAGCAGCTTAGTGGGATCAGGGCGGATGAACACTGAAGCTTTCTTT
CASSLVGSGRMNTEAFF
>TRBD1|-|TRBV5-1|17|TRBJ2-1
TGCGCCAGCAGCTTGCGAAGACAGGGCGTATCCTACAATGAGCAGTTCTTC
CASSLRRQGVSYNEQFF
>-|few|TRBV19|16|TRBJ1-4
TGTGCCAGCCATGGGTCGGGGACTGCAACTAATGAAAAACTGTTTTTT
CASHGSGTATNEKLFF
>-|few|TRBV5-1|12|TRBJ1-1
TGCGCCAGCAGGCAAACAGGGCCTGAAGCTTTCTTT
CASRQTGPEAFF
>-|-|TRBV6-5|13|TRBJ1-2
TGTGCCAGCAGTTACTCGTGGGCCTATGGCTACACCTTC
CASSYSWAYGYTF
>TRBD1|-|TRBV11-3|14|TRBJ1-4
TGTGCCAGCAGCGCCGGGACAGGGTACGAAAAACTGTTTTTT
CASSAGTGYEKLFF
>-|-|TRBV5-6|14|TRBJ2-7
TGTGCCAGCAGCTCGTCCCCGACAAGTTACGAGCAGTACTTC
CASSSSPTSYEQYF
>-|once|TRBV9|14|TRBJ2-5
TGTGCCAGCAGCGTAGAGTGGAGTGGAGAGACCCAGTACTTC
CASSVEWSGETQYF
>-|-|TRBV7-9|12|TRBJ1-2
TGTGCCAGCAGCTTAATAGGGAATGGCTACACCTTC
CASSLIGNGYTF
>-|-|TRBV11-3|15|TRBJ1-3
TGTGCCAGCAGCCAACAGGGTCCCTCTGGAAACACCATATATTTT
CASSQQGPSGNTIYF
>-|-|TRBV9|15|TRBJ1-3
TGTGCCAGCAGCGTCGATAGGGCAGCTGGAAACACCATATATTTT
CASSVDRAAGNTIYF
>-|-|TRBV6-1|15|TRBJ2-3
TGTGCCAGCAGTGCGGGTAATGTCGGGATGGATACGCAGTATTTT
CASSAGNVGMDTQYF
>TRBD2|-|TRBV30|11|TRBJ2-7
TGTGCCTGGGCGGGGGTATACGAGCAGTACTTC
CAWAGVYEQYF
>-|-|TRBV20-1|11|TRBJ2-3
TGCAGTGCTAGACGTATAGATACGCAGTATTTT
CSARRIDTQYF
>-|few|TRBV5-5|19|TRBJ1-5
TGTGCCAGCAGCAGGGAGGAAGGACATTTCCCGGGGAGCAATCAGCCCCAGCATTTT
CASSREEGHFPGSNQPQHF
>-|-|TRBV29-1|13|TRBJ2-5
TGCAGCGTTGATAGACAGGCCCAAGAGACCCAGTACTTC
CSVDRQAQETQYF
>TRBD2|-|TRBV11-1|17|TRBJ2-1
TGTGCCAGCAGCTATACGCGGACTAGCGGGAGGAGGAATGAGCAGTTCTTC
CASSYTRTSGRRNEQFF
>-|-|TRBV30|15|TRBJ1-3
TGTGCCTGGAGTGCCGCCCAGGCTGCTGGAAACACCATATATTTT
CAWSAAQAAGNTIYF